What follows describes a single TCR beta chain. What it binds is unknown. This record belongs to a study of blood T cells in healthy people across ages. Germline lookup yields CDR1 SQVTM and CDR2 ANQGSEA. CDR3 length: 14 residues. V was clipped by 4 bases and J by 8 bases; unmatched bases: 12. Whenever a sample was processed, at least 6.5 million PBMCs were isolated. Primed by a sample-barcoded 5' primer and a J-beta primer mix, a second PCR proceeded for roughly 7 to 12 cycles. Each cDNA molecule received a tag from a template-switch adaptor that had 12 random nucleotides. From the 5' RACE reads, TCRdb called clonotypes with MiXCR, one entry per CDR3 protein. Of some 780,000 distinct CDR3 sequences in the sample, roughly three fifths were seen once. Study findings and constraints: The lack of PBMC sorting stopped any conclusive naive versus antigen-experienced comparison.

The J gene is TRBJ1-2, the V gene TRBV29-1, with 8 bases aligning to TRBD1. The specimen was blood. The source is a man aged 35-49 years in good health. The CDR3 spells CSVGTQGAPSGYTF. The CDR3 DNA reads TGCAGCGTTGGCACCCAGGGGGCACCGTCAGGCTACACCTTC.